The clone carrying this TCR beta chain is classed as medium-sized by frequency. Germline V gene data show CDR1 as SGDLS and CDR2 as YYNGEE. The CDR3 has 11 amino acids. TCRdb re-called the 10x single-cell sequencing reads and shows each CDR3 protein once, DNA omitted. This listing includes about 480 distinct CDR3 sequences. Biomarkers including neurofilament, amyloid-beta and tau confirmed neurodegeneration in the patients. This record comes from a study of CD8 T cells in cerebrospinal fluid in Alzheimer's disease. Material: cerebrospinal fluid. The genes are TRBV9 and TRBJ1-2. This clonotype was sampled from a human donor with Parkinson's disease. The CDR3 reads CASGDRYGYTF.